Listed here are 28 T cell receptor beta chains from one sample, sequenced in a study of response to subunit inactivated influenza vaccine. Via MiXCR, TCRdb re-called the RT-PCR reads, giving one row per CDR3 protein. In the table there are more than 400,000 distinct CDR3 sequences, approximately 6.9% of which are singletons. The source material was PBMCs from blood, sampled around 2 years after vaccination. The receptor set was obtained from a man aged 50-75 years who received an inactivated influenza vaccine.

This clonotype was recorded many times. The rearrangement uses TRBV29-1 and TRBJ2-1; a weak D match, TRBD2 (6 bases). This CDR3 has 14 amino acids. V was clipped by 3 bases and J by 4 bases, with 13 bases between them. Germline V gene lookup returns CDR1 SQVTM and CDR2 ANQGSEA. CDR3 amino acids: CSVEEGTSYNEQFF. The CDR3 coding sequence is TGCAGCGTTGAGGAGGGTACTTCGTACAATGAGCAGTTCTTC.

J is TRBJ1-5 and V is TRBV7-2; D gene uncertain. This CDR3 has 13 amino acids. Germline CDR1 is SGHTA and CDR2 is FQGNSA. Trimming removed 2 bases from V and 6 bases from J, with 8 bases in between. The CDR3 DNA reads as TGTGCCAGCAGCTTACAGGAGGTTCAGCCCCAGCATTTT. This translates into CASSLQEVQPQHF.

The rearrangement links TRBV3-1 to TRBJ1-4; the match to TRBD1 covers 8 bases. This CDR3 comprises 14 residues. After removal of 1 base from V and 8 bases from J, the junction contained 3 bases not matched to a gene. In germline, CDR1 is LGHDT, CDR2 YNNKEL (reference sequence). The CDR3 loop reads CASSQGTGWEKLFF. CDR3 sequence (DNA): TGTGCCAGCAGCCAAGGGACAGGGTGGGAAAAACTGTTTTTT.

Worth noting for this clonotype: Possible read error: a much larger clone is one base away. The chain has TRBV10-3 and TRBJ2-3; 7 nucleotides line up with TRBD1. The CDR3 length is 14 residues. Germline V gene sequence: CDR1 ENHRY, CDR2 SYGVKD. CDR3 in DNA: TGTGCCATCAGTGGACAGGGTCGGTCAGATACGCAGGATTTT. It translates to CAISGQGRSDTQDF.

This clonotype was detected a few times. V is TRBV5-1 and J is TRBJ2-7; TRBD2 matches 8 bases. CDR1 is SGHRS, CDR2 YFSETQ, per germline. V was clipped by 3 bases and J by 2 bases; unmatched bases: 10. This CDR3 has 16 amino acids. The CDR3 coding sequence is TGCGCCAGCAGCTCCCATGTTAGCGGGAACCCCTACGAGCAGTACTTC. Encoded protein: CASSSHVSGNPYEQYF.

This clonotype was picked up a small number of times. The chain is built from TRBV20-1 and TRBJ1-5; TRBD1 matches 10 bases. The CDR3 is 15 residues long. Germline V gene data show CDR1 as DFQATT and CDR2 as SNEGSKA (reference sequence). V lost 0 bases and J lost 4; bases outside the gene matches: 3. CDR3 sequence (DNA): TGCAGTGCTAGAGATAAGGGACAGGGGAATCAGCCCCAGCATTTT. Amino acid sequence: CSARDKGQGNQPQHF.

The gene calls are TRBV6-2 or TRBV6-3 and TRBJ2-2; 8 positions match TRBD2. Germline V CDR1 and CDR2: MNHEY, SVGEGT. Germline trimming cut 1 base from V and 4 bases from J; bases unmatched to any gene: 20. The CDR3 loop spans 21 amino acids. The CDR3: CASSYFSFSVGRALGTGELFF. The CDR3 bases are TGTGCCAGCAGTTACTTTTCTTTTTCGGTCGGGAGGGCCCTCGGCACCGGGGAGCTGTTTTTT.

The genes are TRBV10-3 and TRBJ2-7; TRBD2 matches at 8 bases. CDR3 length: 15 residues. Trimming at V came to 3 bases and at J to 5 bases, leaving 9 bases not matched to a gene. Per the germline V gene, CDR1 is ENHRY and CDR2 is SYGVKD. This CDR3 is CAISDLSLAGDEQYF. The CDR3 nucleotides are TGTGCCATCAGTGACTTATCGCTAGCGGGTGACGAGCAGTACTTC.

This clonotype occurred many times. The chain recombines TRBV4-3 with TRBJ2-1; D could derive from TRBD1 or TRBD2 (5 bases each). The germline CDR1 and CDR2 sequences are LGHNA and YSLEER. With 0 bases removed from V and 6 bases from J, the gap between germline ends came to 18 bases. CDR3 size: 17 residues. CDR3 coding DNA: TGCGCCAGCAGCCAAGATATCGGGACCACCGGGTCCAATGAGCAGTTCTTC. It codes for CASSQDIGTTGSNEQFF.

The sample holds many counts of this clonotype. This chain connects TRBV20-1 to TRBJ2-5; D may be TRBD2 (6 bases). The germline gives CDR1 DFQATT, CDR2 SNEGSKA (reference sequence). This CDR3 region has 13 residues. V was pared by 7 bases and J by 2 bases, with 14 bases between. The CDR3 DNA reads as TGCAGTGGGGTGCCGGGGAGGCAAGAGACCCAGTACTTC. This encodes CSGVPGRQETQYF.

This clonotype was seen a few times. The chain links TRBV12-3 or TRBV12-4 to TRBJ1-1; 9 bases map to TRBD1. V gave up 6 bases and J gave up 5 bases; unmatched junction bases: 7. The CDR3 sequence is 14 residues long. For the CDR3, the DNA is TGTGCCAGCAGGCAGACAGGGGGTGTAACTGAAGCTTTCTTT. This codes for CASRQTGGVTEAFF.

This clonotype was seen many times. The rearrangement links TRBV5-5 to TRBJ1-5, with D unclear. The CDR3 runs 16 residues. Germline-derived CDR1 and CDR2 are SGHKS and YYEKEE (reference sequence). Trimming took 0 bases from V and 6 from J, leaving 16 bases between them. CDR3 in amino acids: CASSLAARVDSQPQHF. The CDR3 nucleotides are TGTGCCAGCAGCTTGGCCGCCCGGGTTGATTCTCAGCCCCAGCATTTT.

This clonotype occurred a few times. The chain couples TRBV10-3 to TRBJ2-5, with D perhaps TRBD2 (6 bases). This CDR3 comprises 14 residues. The germline gives CDR1 ENHRY, CDR2 SYGVKD. V was clipped by 2 bases and J by 4 bases, with 11 bases between them. The CDR3 here is CAISEPGTAETQYF. The CDR3 region has the DNA TGTGCCATCAGTGAGCCTGGGACTGCAGAGACCCAGTACTTC.

This clonotype was picked up a small number of times. The CDR3 here is CASSARVRRNSYEQYF. DNA of the CDR3: TGTGCCAGCAGTGCACGAGTCCGGAGAAACTCCTACGAGCAGTACTTC. The chain joins TRBV2 to TRBJ2-7; no clear D gene. The germline V gene encodes CDR1 SNHLY and CDR2 FYNNEI. V shed 4 bases and J shed 0 bases, with 16 bases lying between them. This CDR3 is 16 amino acids long. Filled out from reference TRBV2 and TRBJ2-7, the complete variable domain reads EPEVTQTPSHQVTQMGQEVILRCVPISNHLYFYWYRQILGQKVEFLVSFYNNEISEKSEIFDDQFSVERPDGSNFTLKIRSTKLEDSAMYFCASSARVRRNSYEQYFGPGTRLTVT.

The V and J genes are TRBV4-3 and TRBJ2-3, with TRBD2 as a possible D gene (7 bases). The CDR3 length is 18 residues. With 0 bases removed from V and 2 bases from J, the gap between germline ends came to 18 bases. Germline CDR1 LGHNA, CDR2 YSLEER. For the CDR3, the DNA is TGCGCCAGCAGCCAAGATGCCTTTAACGGGGGGCCCACAGATACGCAGTATTTT. Translating it yields CASSQDAFNGGPTDTQYF.

The sample holds a few counts of this clonotype. The rearrangement links TRBV28 to TRBJ2-5; the match to TRBD2 covers 11 bases. With V trimmed by 6 bases and J by 5 bases, 8 bases remained unmatched. Germline CDR1 reads MDHEN; CDR2 reads SYDVKM. CDR3 length: 15 amino acids. The CDR3 sequence: CASSVGTSGSETQYF. The DNA for the CDR3 is TGTGCCAGCAGCGTCGGGACTAGCGGTAGTGAGACCCAGTACTTC.

The J gene is TRBJ1-5, the V gene TRBV4-1; 7 bases match TRBD1. This CDR3 region has 17 residues. Germline V gives CDR1 MGHRA, CDR2 YSYEKL. V shed 2 bases, J shed 2 bases, and the junction held 9 bases outside the gene matches. The CDR3 DNA reads as TGCGCCAGCAGCCAACACAGCGTCGGGACAGGCAATCAGCCCCAGCATTTT. Its translation: CASSQHSVGTGNQPQHF.

This clonotype has a handful of counts. The genes are TRBV4-3 and TRBJ2-1; unclear D gene. V was pared by 1 base and J by 2 bases, with 18 bases between. CDR1 is LGHNA and CDR2 is YSLEER in the germline V gene. The CDR3 has 18 residues. CDR3 sequence (DNA): TGCGCCAGCAGCCAAGCCCAAAGGAAGCGCTTCGCCTACAATGAGCAGTTCTTC. Protein sequence: CASSQAQRKRFAYNEQFF.

This chain joins TRBV12-3 or TRBV12-4 and TRBJ1-4; TRBD1 aligns across 7 bases. The CDR3 totals 14 residues. V lost 5 bases and J lost 8; bases outside the gene matches: 8. DNA for the CDR3: TGTGCCAGCAGTCCTCAGACAGGGAGGGAAAAACTGTTTTTT. It codes for CASSPQTGREKLFF.

The chain has TRBV19 and TRBJ2-1; weak D call: TRBD1 (5 bases). The CDR3 sequence is 15 residues long. V dropped 6 bases and J dropped 8 bases, with 20 bases sitting between them. Germline CDR1 LNHDA, CDR2 SQIVND (reference sequence). Here the CDR3 DNA reads TGTGCCAGTAGGTTAAGAGACAGTATTCTCGATGAGCAGTTCTTC. This gives the protein CASRLRDSILDEQFF. Looking up the rest from reference TRBV19 and TRBJ2-1 gives the full variable domain: DGGITQSPKYLFRKEGQNVTLSCEQNLNHDAMYWYRQDPGQGLRLIYYSQIVNDFQKGDIAEGYSVSREKKESFPLTVTSAQKNPTAFYLCASRLRDSILDEQFFGPGTRLTVL.

This clonotype was detected only a few times. The chain has TRBV7-2 and TRBJ2-2; 9 nucleotides line up with TRBD2. The CDR3 sequence is 16 residues long. CDR1 SGHTA and CDR2 FQGNSA come from the germline V gene. J lost 4 bases, V lost 2 bases, and 5 bases had no gene match. The CDR3 nucleotides read TGTGCCAGCAGCTTAACCCCGACTAGCGGCACCGGGGAGCTGTTTTTT. It is translated as CASSLTPTSGTGELFF.

This chain connects TRBV12-3 or TRBV12-4 to TRBJ2-1, with D possibly being TRBD1 or TRBD2 (6 bases each). The CDR3 loop spans 15 amino acids. With 3 bases removed from V and 6 bases from J, the gap between germline ends came to 15 bases. As DNA, the CDR3 is TGTGCCAGCAGTTTCGACGGGGGCCCCTCCAATGAGCAGTTCTTC. Its translation: CASSFDGGPSNEQFF.

This clonotype was observed at least ten times. The J gene is TRBJ1-4, the V gene TRBV6-5; unclear D gene. Trimming took 6 bases from V and 1 from J, leaving 3 bases between them. CDR1 is MNHEY, CDR2 SVGAGI, per germline. This CDR3 spans 12 amino acids. The CDR3 coding sequence is TGTGCCAGCAGGGGAACTAATGAAAAACTGTTTTTT. Translating it yields CASRGTNEKLFF.

This clonotype has more than one count but fewer than ten. The V call is TRBV9, the J call TRBJ1-1; D call uncertain. The CDR3 length is 12 residues. Trimming took 4 bases from V and 11 from J, leaving 15 bases between them. CDR1 SGDLS and CDR2 YYNGEE come from the germline V gene. The CDR3 loop reads CASSPPTGEAFF. In DNA form, the CDR3 reads TGTGCCAGCAGCCCTCCGACCGGGGAGGCTTTCTTT.

This clonotype was detected many times. J is TRBJ1-2 and V is TRBV28; D call uncertain. Trimming stripped 1 base from V and 4 bases from J, with 10 bases between. This CDR3 spans 14 amino acids. Germline V lookup: CDR1 MDHEN, CDR2 SYDVKM. The CDR3 loop reads CASSLYQVRYGYTF. The CDR3, as DNA: TGTGCCAGCAGTTTATATCAGGTCCGCTATGGCTACACCTTC.

This clonotype was found a few times. The CDR3 coding sequence is TGCGCCAGCACTTTGGGCGGGGGCACAGATACGCAGTATTTT. It translates to CASTLGGGTDTQYF. The chain carries TRBV5-1 and TRBJ2-3; possible D gene TRBD2, 6 bases. The CDR3 runs 14 residues. The germline V and J ends were trimmed by 6 bases and 1 base, with 12 bases remaining between them. Germline V gene sequence: CDR1 SGHRS, CDR2 YFSETQ.

Note on this clonotype: One end of the junction varies from germline; a read error may be responsible. The V gene is TRBV29-1, the J gene TRBJ1-2; D remains unclear. The CDR3 has 13 amino acids. Germline V gene sequence: CDR1 SQVTM, CDR2 ANQGSEA. CDR3 loop: CSVEDWQGYDYTF. The DNA of the CDR3 is TGCAGCGTTGAAGATTGGCAAGGTTATGACTACACCTTC.

The chain has TRBV20-1 and TRBJ2-3; 8 positions match TRBD2. The trim removed 6 bases at V and 1 base at J, leaving 6 bases unmatched. This CDR3 region has 14 residues. Germline-derived CDR1 and CDR2 are DFQATT and SNEGSKA (reference sequence). CDR3 sequence reads: CSAPRGGGTDTQYF. The CDR3 nucleotides read TGCAGTGCGCCCCGGGGGGGCGGCACAGATACGCAGTATTTT.